The source of this T cell receptor beta chain is a study of T cells in Graves' hyperthyroidism and ophthalmopathy. The germline CDR1 and CDR2 sequences are DFQATT and SNEGSKA (reference sequence). The CDR3 is made up of 13 amino acids. Trimming removed 0 bases at V and 4 bases at J, with 7 bases between. This clonotype came up many times. From RNA transcripts, TCR beta CDR3 regions were amplified. The HTBI primer set drove a first-round RT-PCR of the TCR CDR3. TCRdb redid the calling of the multiplex PCR reads with MiXCR, one entry per CDR3 protein. This repertoire shows over 450,000 distinct CDR3 sequences, roughly 14% found once; its top ten account for 15% to 20%.

The sample consisted of blood. The source is a woman aged 18-30 years with Graves' hyperthyroidism. This chain joins TRBV20-1 and TRBJ1-5; D unresolved. The CDR3, as DNA: TGCAGTGCTAGAGATCCCCTTAATCAGCCCCAGCATTTT. It is translated as CSARDPLNQPQHF.